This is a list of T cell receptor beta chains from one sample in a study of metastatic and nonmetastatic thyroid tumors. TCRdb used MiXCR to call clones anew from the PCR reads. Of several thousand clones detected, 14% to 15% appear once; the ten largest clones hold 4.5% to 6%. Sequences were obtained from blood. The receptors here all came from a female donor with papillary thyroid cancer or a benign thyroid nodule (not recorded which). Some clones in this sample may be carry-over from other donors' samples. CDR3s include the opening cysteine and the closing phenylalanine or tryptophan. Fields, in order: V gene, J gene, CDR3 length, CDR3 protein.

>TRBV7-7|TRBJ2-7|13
CASSTGLVNEQYF
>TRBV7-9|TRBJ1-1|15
CASSSSGVGHTEAFF
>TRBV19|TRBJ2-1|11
CASTGSNEQFF
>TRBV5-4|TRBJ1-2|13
CASSLEQLDGYTF
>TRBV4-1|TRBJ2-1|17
CASSQDSPISVSDEQFF
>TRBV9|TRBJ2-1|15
CASSVSGASYNEQFF
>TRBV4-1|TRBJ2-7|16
CASSQDRDFSSYEQYF
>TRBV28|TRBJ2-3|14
CASSTGTIPDTQYF
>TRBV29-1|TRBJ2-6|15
CSVGDRVTGANVLTF
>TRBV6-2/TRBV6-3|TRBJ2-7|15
CASSYSGQGTRGQYF
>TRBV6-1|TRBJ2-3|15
CASSEVAASTDTQYF